Below, 19 T cell receptor beta chains from the same sample are listed, as sequenced in a study of T cell responses to AZD1222 COVID-19 vaccine. TCRdb's table, derived via immunoSEQ multiplex PCR, lists solely in-frame clones and lacks some. The data show fewer than 90,000 clones, 88% seen once. The sequencing used peripheral blood, collected 28 days after the second AZD1222 dose. The receptors come from an adult who received the AZD1222 COVID-19 vaccine.

The V and J genes are TRBV5-5 and TRBJ2-3; the match to TRBD2 covers 7 bases. Germline V lookup: CDR1 SGHKS, CDR2 YYEKEE (reference sequence). This CDR3 is built from 14 residues. V lost 4 bases, J lost 5 bases, and 7 bases stayed unmatched. This CDR3 is CASSAGLGQDTQYF. The DNA of the CDR3 is TGTGCCAGCAGCGCCGGACTAGGCCAAGATACGCAGTATTTT.

This chain connects TRBV12-3 or TRBV12-4 to TRBJ1-2; D is unresolved. V was clipped by 6 bases and J by 5 bases, with 7 bases between them. This CDR3 is built from 11 residues. The CDR3 coding sequence is TGTGCCAGCAGCCGAAGATATGGCTACACCTTC. Translation gives CASSRRYGYTF.

The V and J genes are TRBV2 and TRBJ1-6, with 7 bases identical to TRBD1. The CDR3 spans 13 residues. With V trimmed by 7 bases and J by 8 bases, 5 bases remained unmatched. Germline values: CDR1 SNHLY, CDR2 FYNNEI. CDR3 sequence reads: CASNTGAHSPLHF. The CDR3 nucleotides are TGTGCCAGCAACACAGGGGCACATTCACCCCTCCACTTT.

This chain links TRBV7-3 with TRBJ2-2; 9 bases align to TRBD1. In germline, CDR1 is SGHTA, CDR2 FQGTGA. The J segment lost 5 bases and the V segment lost 3 bases, leaving 4 bases of the junction unmatched. The CDR3 contains 15 residues. The CDR3 sequence is CASSFPTGGTGELFF. Written as DNA, the CDR3 is TGTGCCAGCAGCTTCCCGACAGGGGGGACCGGGGAGCTGTTTTTT.

The gene calls are TRBV27 and TRBJ1-6, with D perhaps TRBD1 (5 bases). The CDR3 is made up of 12 amino acids. V was trimmed by 6 bases and J by 14 bases, leaving 14 bases between them. Germline CDR1 MNHEY, CDR2 SMNVEV (reference sequence). CDR3 amino acids: CASRPQGQALHF. The DNA for the CDR3 is TGTGCCAGCAGGCCTCAGGGTCAGGCCCTCCACTTT.

This sequence joins TRBV11-3 and TRBJ2-7; D is unresolved. Germline-derived CDR1 and CDR2 are SGHNT and YENEEA. This CDR3 has 13 residues. Trimming pared 2 bases from V and 4 bases from J, leaving 9 bases between. The CDR3 DNA follows: TGTGCCAGCAGCTTACCTCTAGGGTACGAGCAGTACTTC. Translating gives CASSLPLGYEQYF.

The chain is built from TRBV7-9 and TRBJ1-5, with 9 bases aligning to TRBD1. The V segment lost 4 bases and the J segment 4 bases; nucleotides outside the gene matches: 8. Germline-derived CDR1 and CDR2 are SEHNR and FQNEAQ (reference sequence). The CDR3 extends over 16 amino acids. CDR3 DNA sequence: TGTGCCAGCAGCTCCTGGACAGGGGTGGAGAATCAGCCCCAGCATTTT. Residues: CASSSWTGVENQPQHF.

CDR3: CASSPRGIHRANEQFF. The CDR3 DNA reads as TGTGCCAGCAGCCCCAGAGGCATCCATAGGGCCAATGAGCAGTTCTTC. The V gene is TRBV13, the J gene TRBJ2-1; D remains unclear. Per the germline V gene, CDR1 is PRHDT and CDR2 is FYEKMQ (reference sequence). The germline V and J ends were trimmed by 5 bases and 6 bases, with 20 bases remaining between them. The CDR3 is 16 residues long.

The rearrangement joins TRBV7-2 to TRBJ1-5, with TRBD1 matching over 9 bases. CDR3 length equals 15 residues. In germline, CDR1 is SGHTA, CDR2 FQGNSA. J was trimmed by 6 bases and V by 1 base; bases with no gene match: 4. CDR3 amino acids: CASSLEDRGSQPQHF. In nucleotides, the CDR3 is TGTGCCAGCAGCTTAGAGGACAGGGGTTCTCAGCCCCAGCATTTT.

This chain joins TRBV30 and TRBJ1-2, with 12 positions matching TRBD1. From germline, CDR1 is GTSNPN and CDR2 SVGIG (reference sequence). CDR3 size: 14 residues. V shed 5 bases and J 7 bases; nucleotides not matched to a gene: 8. The CDR3 loop is CAWWSGQGAGGYTF. DNA for the CDR3: TGTGCCTGGTGGTCGGGACAGGGGGCAGGTGGCTACACCTTC.

This rearrangement joins TRBV5-1 to TRBJ2-1; tentatively, D is TRBD2 (5 bases). V was trimmed by 0 bases and J by 7 bases, leaving 14 bases between them. Germline V gene data show CDR1 as SGHRS and CDR2 as YFSETQ. The length of the CDR3 is 15 residues. CDR3 DNA sequence: TGCGCCAGCAGCTTGGTTCCGGGGTCGGGGAATGAGCAGTTCTTC. This gives the protein CASSLVPGSGNEQFF.

The chain carries TRBV5-4 and TRBJ2-1; D is possibly TRBD1 (5 bases). Germline V gene data show CDR1 as SGHNT and CDR2 as YYREEE (reference sequence). Trimming cost V 2 bases and J 10 bases, with 13 bases left between them. The length of the CDR3 is 13 residues. This CDR3 is CASSFGAHPEQFF. Here the CDR3 DNA reads TGTGCCAGCAGCTTTGGGGCCCACCCGGAGCAGTTCTTC.

The J gene is TRBJ1-1, the V gene TRBV24-1; D is ambiguous. The CDR3 totals 12 residues. V was clipped by 5 bases and J by 0 bases, with 3 bases between them. Germline V gene data show CDR1 as KGHDR and CDR2 as SFDVKD. The CDR3 nucleotides read TGTGCCACCAGTGGGCTGAACACTGAAGCTTTCTTT. Amino acids: CATSGLNTEAFF.

The V gene is TRBV5-8, the J gene TRBJ1-4, with D uncertain. The CDR3 is made up of 15 amino acids. Germline-derived CDR1 and CDR2 are SGHTS and YDEGEE. V lost 0 bases and J 8 bases, leaving 14 bases between the germline ends. CDR3: CASSLAGSGLEKLFF. CDR3 nucleotide sequence: TGTGCCAGCAGCTTGGCCGGTTCGGGGTTAGAAAAACTGTTTTTT.

The chain carries TRBV11-2 and TRBJ1-1; D ambiguous. CDR3 length equals 13 residues. V lost 1 base and J lost 4, with 7 bases in between. Germline CDR1 and CDR2: SGHAT and FQNNGV. CDR3 DNA: TGTGCCAGCAGCTTAGCCTTGGGCACTGAAGCTTTCTTT. This sequence encodes CASSLALGTEAFF.

V and J are TRBV5-6 and TRBJ2-1; 7 bases match TRBD2. The CDR3 spans 15 residues. V gave up 0 bases and J gave up 7 bases; unmatched junction bases: 7. Germline V gene sequence: CDR1 SGHDT, CDR2 YYEEEE. CDR3 in amino acids: CASSLARDYQNEQFF. The DNA of the CDR3 is TGTGCCAGCAGCTTGGCCCGGGACTACCAAAATGAGCAGTTCTTC.

This chain links TRBV9 with TRBJ1-2, with D possibly being TRBD1 (5 bases). CDR1 is SGDLS and CDR2 is YYNGEE in the germline V gene. The CDR3 runs to 15 residues. The V gene lost 4 bases and the J gene lost 3 bases, with 16 bases spanning the gap. This CDR3 is CASSPPKGRDYGYTF. DNA for the CDR3: TGTGCCAGCAGCCCGCCCAAGGGGCGAGACTATGGCTACACCTTC. The whole variable domain, filled in from reference TRBV9 and TRBJ1-2, reads DSGVTQTPKHLITATGQRVTLRCSPRSGDLSVYWYQQSLDQGLQFLIQYYNGEERAKGNILERFSAQQFPDLHSELNLSSLELGDSALYFCASSPPKGRDYGYTFGSGTRLTVV.

The chain employs TRBV5-1 and TRBJ1-4; 9 bases are shared with TRBD1. The germline V gene has CDR1 SGHRS and CDR2 YFSETQ. The CDR3 consists of 15 residues. The V segment lost 3 bases and the J segment 4 bases; nucleotides outside the gene matches: 4. The CDR3 sequence: CASSYRQGVNEKLFF. The CDR3 nucleotides read TGCGCCAGCAGCTACCGACAGGGGGTTAATGAAAAACTGTTTTTT.

The V and J genes are TRBV6-4 and TRBJ2-6; D is possibly TRBD2 (5 bases). Germline V gives CDR1 MRHNA, CDR2 SNTAGT. The ends were cut back, 8 bases at V and 1 base at J, with 9 bases in the middle. This CDR3 has 14 amino acids. CDR3 coding DNA: TGTGCCAGCGCCACTAGGTCTGGGGCCAACGTCCTGACTTTC. As protein: CASATRSGANVLTF.